The entry that follows covers one TCR beta chain sequence. This sample is part of a study of cytomegalovirus exposure and HLA in healthy donors. The V gene lost 0 bases and the J gene lost 6 bases, with 33 bases spanning the gap. Germline CDR1 reads MNHNS; CDR2 reads SASEGT. This CDR3 comprises 21 residues. This PCR relied on a set of 60 Vbeta primers and 13 Jbeta primers. Produced via immunoSEQ multiplex PCR; TCRdb's table is partial and in-frame only. The sample has 110,000 to 150,000 clones, roughly 80% seen once. This TCR was sampled from a female donor in good health and CMV-seronegative. Sequencing input: PBMCs. The chain recombines TRBV6-1 with TRBJ2-7; D possibly corresponds to TRBD2 (6 bases). In nucleotides, the CDR3 is TGTGCCAGCAGTGAAGCTGGAATAGCGGCGGCCCTAACCCCGGAAGAGTGCGAGCAGTACTTC. Encoded protein: CASSEAGIAAALTPEECEQYF.